These T cell receptor beta chains were read from a single sample in a study of identical twins. MiXCR, run by TCRdb on the 5' RACE reads, gives a single entry per CDR3 protein. The data contain approximately 500,000 distinct CDR3 sequences, 24% of them singletons. This sample was also put to use in a study of T cells expressing NK-cell markers.

Sequencing input: CD4+ T cells sorted from blood. These receptors originate from a woman in her late teens or twenties in good health. Each CDR3 is given with its conserved first and last residue. A D gene is named only where the DNA matches it firmly. Expanded clones are given a class, and other clones once, few, many or no size at all.

clone_size: few
d_call: NA
j_call: TRBJ1-5
v_call: TRBV19
cdr3_nt: TGTGCCAGTAGTGTTGGACTCGGGTCGTTGGAACAATATCAGCCCCAGCATTTT
cdr3_aa: CASSVGLGSLEQYQPQHF

clone_size: NA
d_call: NA
j_call: TRBJ2-7
v_call: TRBV6-5
cdr3_nt: TGTGCCAGCGGGGAGGGGGGCGTCGGGCAGTACTTC
cdr3_aa: CASGEGGVGQYF

clone_size: NA
d_call: TRBD2
j_call: TRBJ2-3
v_call: TRBV5-1
cdr3_nt: TGCGCCAGCAGCTTGGAAGGCGGGGGGGGCACAGATACGCAGTATTTT
cdr3_aa: CASSLEGGGGTDTQYF

clone_size: NA
d_call: NA
j_call: TRBJ2-2
v_call: TRBV5-1
cdr3_nt: TGCGCCAGCAGCCCCCGGACATCAAACACCGGGGAGCTGTTTTTT
cdr3_aa: CASSPRTSNTGELFF

clone_size: few
d_call: NA
j_call: TRBJ2-2
v_call: TRBV6-5
cdr3_nt: TGTGCCAGCAGCGAAAACACCGGGGAGCTGTTTTTT
cdr3_aa: CASSENTGELFF

clone_size: NA
d_call: NA
j_call: TRBJ2-3
v_call: TRBV29-1
cdr3_nt: TGCAGCGTTGGCATCACAGATACGCAGTATTTT
cdr3_aa: CSVGITDTQYF

clone_size: NA
d_call: NA
j_call: TRBJ2-1
v_call: TRBV11-2
cdr3_nt: TGTGCCAGCAGCTTAGAAGTAGCGTTGGCTTACAATGAGCAGTTCTTC
cdr3_aa: CASSLEVALAYNEQFF

clone_size: many
d_call: NA
j_call: TRBJ1-1
v_call: TRBV5-1
cdr3_nt: TGCGCCAGCAGTTTCCGTAGGGACACTGAAGCTTTCTTT
cdr3_aa: CASSFRRDTEAFF

clone_size: NA
d_call: NA
j_call: TRBJ2-2
v_call: TRBV5-6
cdr3_nt: TGTGCCAGCAGCTTGGTCGGGGGGCAAGGCGGGGAGCTGTTTTTT
cdr3_aa: CASSLVGGQGGELFF

clone_size: NA
d_call: NA
j_call: TRBJ2-5
v_call: TRBV7-8
cdr3_nt: TGTGCCAGCAGCCCCCTAGGACGGTTAGAGACCCAGTACTTC
cdr3_aa: CASSPLGRLETQYF

clone_size: NA
d_call: NA
j_call: TRBJ1-1
v_call: TRBV18
cdr3_nt: TGTGCCAGCACCGGTGGTCCGGACACTGAAGCTTTCTTT
cdr3_aa: CASTGGPDTEAFF

clone_size: few
d_call: TRBD2
j_call: TRBJ2-2
v_call: TRBV4-1
cdr3_nt: TGCGCCAGCAGCCAAGCCTTGCTGGGACTAGCGGGAGGTGGCGGGGAGCTGTTTTTT
cdr3_aa: CASSQALLGLAGGGGELFF

clone_size: NA
d_call: TRBD1
j_call: TRBJ1-1
v_call: TRBV19
cdr3_nt: TGTGCCAGTAGTATGTCCGGGACAGTCCTGAACACTGAAGCTTTCTTT
cdr3_aa: CASSMSGTVLNTEAFF

clone_size: NA
d_call: TRBD2
j_call: TRBJ2-4
v_call: TRBV20-1
cdr3_nt: TGCAGTGCTGCCCGGACTAGCGGGAGGGTCAAAAACATTCAGTACTTC
cdr3_aa: CSAARTSGRVKNIQYF

clone_size: few
d_call: TRBD1
j_call: TRBJ1-3
v_call: TRBV7-8
cdr3_nt: TGTGCCAGCAGCCCGGACAGGGGGAGCTCTGGAAACACCATATATTTT
cdr3_aa: CASSPDRGSSGNTIYF

clone_size: many
d_call: NA
j_call: TRBJ1-2
v_call: TRBV12-3/TRBV12-4
cdr3_nt: TGTGCCAGCAGCCCTCATACTAACTATGGCTACACCTTC
cdr3_aa: CASSPHTNYGYTF

clone_size: NA
d_call: NA
j_call: TRBJ2-5
v_call: TRBV7-2
cdr3_nt: TGTGCCAGCAGCTTAGTATCGGGAATGGAGACCCAGTACTTC
cdr3_aa: CASSLVSGMETQYF

clone_size: NA
d_call: NA
j_call: TRBJ2-1
v_call: TRBV12-5
cdr3_nt: TGTGCTAGTGGTTTGGCACTCAGGGACCATCCGTTCTTC
cdr3_aa: CASGLALRDHPFF

clone_size: few
d_call: NA
j_call: TRBJ2-2
v_call: TRBV7-8
cdr3_nt: TGTGCCAGCAGCTCCAGACAGACGAACACCGGGGAGCTGTTTTTT
cdr3_aa: CASSSRQTNTGELFF

clone_size: NA
d_call: NA
j_call: TRBJ2-1
v_call: TRBV30
cdr3_nt: TGTGCCTGGAGTTTGTTCAATGAGCAGTTCTTC
cdr3_aa: CAWSLFNEQFF

clone_size: NA
d_call: TRBD1
j_call: TRBJ2-7
v_call: TRBV12-3/TRBV12-4
cdr3_nt: TGTGCCAGCAGTTTGGTAGGGGGCAAGGGCGAGCAGTACTTC
cdr3_aa: CASSLVGGKGEQYF

clone_size: NA
d_call: NA
j_call: TRBJ2-5
v_call: TRBV5-1
cdr3_nt: TGCGCCAGCAGCTTGGAGGCAGGGAGAGGAGAGACCCAGTACTTC
cdr3_aa: CASSLEAGRGETQYF

clone_size: few
d_call: TRBD1
j_call: TRBJ2-1
v_call: TRBV5-1
cdr3_nt: TGCGCCAGCAGCGCCGGGACAGGGTCCTACAATGAGCAGTTCTTC
cdr3_aa: CASSAGTGSYNEQFF

clone_size: few
d_call: TRBD2
j_call: TRBJ2-1
v_call: TRBV9
cdr3_nt: TGTGCCAGCAGCGTAGCTCCGACGGGAGGGCCGAATGAGCAGTTCTTC
cdr3_aa: CASSVAPTGGPNEQFF

clone_size: once
d_call: NA
j_call: TRBJ2-3
v_call: TRBV20-1
cdr3_nt: TGCAGTGCTCCCGGTCCAGCCTGGAGGGATACGCAGTATTTT
cdr3_aa: CSAPGPAWRDTQYF

clone_size: NA
d_call: TRBD1
j_call: TRBJ2-7
v_call: TRBV12-5
cdr3_nt: TGTGCTAGTGGACATACAGGGGGCGTTTACGAGCAGTACTTC
cdr3_aa: CASGHTGGVYEQYF

clone_size: once
d_call: NA
j_call: TRBJ2-7
v_call: TRBV5-1
cdr3_nt: TGCGCCAGCAGCTTGGACCCCGGGCAGGCGAACAGCGAGCAGTACTTC
cdr3_aa: CASSLDPGQANSEQYF

clone_size: NA
d_call: NA
j_call: TRBJ2-3
v_call: TRBV2
cdr3_nt: TGTGCCAGCTGTCAGGGCGGACGGGATACGCAGTATTTT
cdr3_aa: CASCQGGRDTQYF

clone_size: NA
d_call: NA
j_call: TRBJ2-2
v_call: TRBV30
cdr3_nt: TGTGCCTGGAGTAGGGACACCGGGGAGCTGTTTTTT
cdr3_aa: CAWSRDTGELFF

clone_size: NA
d_call: NA
j_call: TRBJ2-7
v_call: TRBV20-1
cdr3_nt: TGCAGTGCTCTAGGACTGGGGGGTTACGAGCAGTACTTC
cdr3_aa: CSALGLGGYEQYF

clone_size: NA
d_call: NA
j_call: TRBJ1-1
v_call: TRBV19
cdr3_nt: TGTGCCAGTAGGACACGGGGGCGAGGGTGGGTGAACACTGAGGCTTTCTTT
cdr3_aa: CASRTRGRGWVNTEAFF

clone_size: NA
d_call: NA
j_call: TRBJ1-1
v_call: TRBV4-2
cdr3_nt: TGTGCCAGCAGCCGCAGCATAGGGGAGGCGAACACTGAAGCTTTCTTT
cdr3_aa: CASSRSIGEANTEAFF

clone_size: NA
d_call: NA
j_call: TRBJ2-3
v_call: TRBV20-1
cdr3_nt: TGCAGTGCCAGCCCACCCCCCCCAGATACGCAGTATTTT
cdr3_aa: CSASPPPPDTQYF

clone_size: few
d_call: NA
j_call: TRBJ2-4
v_call: TRBV25-1
cdr3_nt: TGTGCCAGCAGTGACAGAAAATTAGCCAAAAACATTCAGTACTTC
cdr3_aa: CASSDRKLAKNIQYF

clone_size: NA
d_call: NA
j_call: TRBJ2-4
v_call: TRBV5-4
cdr3_nt: TGTGCCAGCAGCTTGGGTCGGCCCGGAGCCAAAAACATTCAGTACTTC
cdr3_aa: CASSLGRPGAKNIQYF

clone_size: NA
d_call: NA
j_call: TRBJ2-7
v_call: TRBV20-1
cdr3_nt: TGCAGTGCTAAACAAAATCCGGCCTACGAGCAGTACTTC
cdr3_aa: CSAKQNPAYEQYF

clone_size: NA
d_call: NA
j_call: TRBJ1-5
v_call: TRBV4-3
cdr3_nt: TGCGCCAGCAGCCAAGAATCGCAGGGGAGGCAGCCCCAGCATTTT
cdr3_aa: CASSQESQGRQPQHF

clone_size: NA
d_call: NA
j_call: TRBJ2-2
v_call: TRBV25-1
cdr3_nt: TGTGCCAGCAGCCATGGAGGCGGAACCGGGGAGCTGTTTTTT
cdr3_aa: CASSHGGGTGELFF

clone_size: few
d_call: TRBD1
j_call: TRBJ1-1
v_call: TRBV20-1
cdr3_nt: TGCAGTGCTAGAGGCACAGGGGGCACTGAAGCTTTCTTT
cdr3_aa: CSARGTGGTEAFF

clone_size: NA
d_call: TRBD2
j_call: TRBJ2-5
v_call: TRBV20-1
cdr3_nt: TGCAGTGCTAGAGATGCGGGGGGGCCAGAGACCCAGTACTTC
cdr3_aa: CSARDAGGPETQYF

clone_size: many
d_call: TRBD2
j_call: TRBJ2-7
v_call: TRBV20-1
cdr3_nt: TGCAGTGCAGGGTTGGGGAGCGGGAGGGCCTACGAGCAGTACTTC
cdr3_aa: CSAGLGSGRAYEQYF

clone_size: NA
d_call: NA
j_call: TRBJ2-1
v_call: TRBV5-1
cdr3_nt: TGCGCCAGCCGGATGCTCCTCCCGGTAGACAGACCCGAGGAGCAGTTCTTC
cdr3_aa: CASRMLLPVDRPEEQFF

clone_size: many
d_call: TRBD2
j_call: TRBJ2-5
v_call: TRBV12-3/TRBV12-4
cdr3_nt: TGTGCCAGCAGTGTCTCTAGCGGGGGGTCCCGGGAGACCCAGTACTTC
cdr3_aa: CASSVSSGGSRETQYF

clone_size: NA
d_call: TRBD2
j_call: TRBJ2-1
v_call: TRBV19
cdr3_nt: TGTGCCAGTAGGGCGGGGGGCTTTAACGTCAATGAGCAGTTCTTC
cdr3_aa: CASRAGGFNVNEQFF

clone_size: NA
d_call: NA
j_call: TRBJ2-7
v_call: TRBV20-1
cdr3_nt: TGCAGTGCTAGTTTACCCAGGGCCCTCTACGAGCAGTACTTC
cdr3_aa: CSASLPRALYEQYF

clone_size: NA
d_call: TRBD1
j_call: TRBJ2-3
v_call: TRBV9
cdr3_nt: TGTGCCAGCAGCGTAGGAGGACAGGGGAAGGATACGCAGTATTTT
cdr3_aa: CASSVGGQGKDTQYF

clone_size: NA
d_call: TRBD2
j_call: TRBJ2-4
v_call: TRBV19
cdr3_nt: TGTGCCAGTACCCGGGGACTAGAAGAAAACATTCAGTACTTC
cdr3_aa: CASTRGLEENIQYF

clone_size: NA
d_call: NA
j_call: TRBJ2-7
v_call: TRBV10-3
cdr3_nt: TGTGCCATCAGGCGAGAACAGGTCGGCGAGCAGTACTTC
cdr3_aa: CAIRREQVGEQYF

clone_size: few
d_call: TRBD1
j_call: TRBJ1-2
v_call: TRBV15
cdr3_nt: TGTGCCACCAGCGAACCCCCCGGGACAGGGAAACTAATGACCTTC
cdr3_aa: CATSEPPGTGKLMTF

clone_size: NA
d_call: TRBD1
j_call: TRBJ1-2
v_call: TRBV9
cdr3_nt: TGTGCCAGCAGCCTTCAGACAGGGGATACATTTGGCTACACCTTC
cdr3_aa: CASSLQTGDTFGYTF

clone_size: NA
d_call: NA
j_call: TRBJ2-4
v_call: TRBV21-1
cdr3_nt: TGTGCCAGCAGCAAAGCTATGGGCAACACCAAAAACATTCAGTACTTC
cdr3_aa: CASSKAMGNTKNIQYF

clone_size: few
d_call: NA
j_call: TRBJ2-1
v_call: TRBV2
cdr3_nt: TGTGCCAGCAGTGAAGACAACCGGCTACATGAGCAGTTCTTC
cdr3_aa: CASSEDNRLHEQFF

clone_size: NA
d_call: NA
j_call: TRBJ2-2
v_call: TRBV12-3/TRBV12-4
cdr3_nt: TGTGCCAGCAACTTAAGAAGGGGGAGGGAAGGCACCGGGGAGCTGTTTTTT
cdr3_aa: CASNLRRGREGTGELFF

clone_size: NA
d_call: NA
j_call: TRBJ1-2
v_call: TRBV7-9
cdr3_nt: TGTGCCAGCAGCCCGGCGGGGGCTTATGGCTACACCTTC
cdr3_aa: CASSPAGAYGYTF

clone_size: NA
d_call: TRBD1
j_call: TRBJ1-1
v_call: TRBV6-6
cdr3_nt: TGTGCCAGCAGCCCTCACAGGGGAGCTTTCTTT
cdr3_aa: CASSPHRGAFF